A single sample is the source of the 14 T cell receptor beta chains below, sequenced in a study of identical twins. TCRdb redid the calling of the 5' RACE reads with MiXCR, one entry per CDR3 protein. The sample gives hundreds of thousands of distinct CDR3 sequences, about 9.4% of which show up once; around 0.95% is in the top ten. The sample also formed part of further work on yellow fever vaccine responses in identical twins.

Sequencing was performed on PBMCs. The receptors originated from a woman under 30 in good health.

This clonotype was observed a handful of times. This chain connects TRBV6-1 to TRBJ1-1, with D perhaps TRBD1 (6 bases). Germline V gene sequence: CDR1 MNHNS, CDR2 SASEGT. V was shortened by 5 bases and J by 2 bases, with 21 bases between the two germline ends. The CDR3 sequence is 17 residues long. CDR3 DNA sequence: TGTGCCAGCAGTACGAGGGGGGTGTCGTCGGCTAACACTGAAGCTTTCTTT. Amino acid sequence: CASSTRGVSSANTEAFF.

The J gene is TRBJ2-5, the V gene TRBV5-1; D is tentatively TRBD1 or TRBD2 (6 bases each). This CDR3 has 14 residues. The germline V and J ends were trimmed by 3 bases and 5 bases, with 14 bases remaining between them. Germline CDR1 is SGHRS and CDR2 is YFSETQ. The CDR3 protein is CASSSRGDSETQYF. CDR3 DNA sequence: TGCGCCAGCAGCTCAAGGGGGGATAGTGAGACCCAGTACTTC.

This clonotype has more than one count but fewer than ten. The rearrangement links TRBV12-3 or TRBV12-4 to TRBJ2-1; 12 nucleotides match TRBD1. V was clipped by 11 bases and J by 0 bases; unmatched bases: 17. There are 19 residues in the CDR3. The CDR3, as DNA: TGTGCCCTCAGTTTAGGGGGGGGACAGGGGGCAGCCTCCTACAATGAGCAGTTCTTC. This encodes CALSLGGGQGAASYNEQFF.

This clonotype showed up many times. The V call is TRBV29-1, the J call TRBJ2-5; the D gene could be TRBD1 or TRBD2 (5 bases each). Trimming stripped 1 base from V and 2 bases from J, with 11 bases between. CDR1 and CDR2 from the germline V gene are SQVTM and ANQGSEA. The CDR3 totals 14 residues. Here the CDR3 reads CSVEGGTIQETQYF. The DNA for the CDR3 is TGCAGCGTTGAAGGGGGGACGATTCAAGAGACCCAGTACTTC. The variable domain in full, with the rest retrieved from reference TRBV29-1 and TRBJ2-5, is SAVISQKPSRDICQRGTSLTIQCQVDSQVTMMFWYRQQPGQSLTLIATANQGSEATYESGFVIDKFPISRPNLTFSTLTVSNMSPEDSSIYLCSVEGGTIQETQYFGPGTRLLVL.

V usage is TRBV11-3 and J usage is TRBJ1-4; 9 bases map to TRBD1. J gave up 4 bases and V 5 bases, and 5 bases lay outside the gene matches. The CDR3 is 15 amino acids. CDR1 SGHNT and CDR2 YENEEA come from the germline V gene. CDR3 amino acids: CASSMRTGVNEKLFF. In DNA, the CDR3 is TGTGCCAGCAGCATGCGGACAGGGGTTAATGAAAAACTGTTTTTT.

The chain carries TRBV6-5 and TRBJ2-2; 8 bases map to TRBD1. Per germline, CDR1 MNHEY and CDR2 SVGAGI. Germline trimming cut 2 bases from V and 6 bases from J; bases unmatched to any gene: 2. The CDR3 spans 14 residues. The CDR3 loop reads CASSYRQGSGELFF. The CDR3 coding sequence is TGTGCCAGCAGTTACAGACAGGGGTCCGGGGAGCTGTTTTTT.

The table lists this clonotype with many counts. The chain is built from TRBV29-1 and TRBJ2-1; unclear D gene. Trimming removed 6 bases at V and 6 bases at J, with 18 bases between. The CDR3 totals 14 residues. Germline V gene sequence: CDR1 SQVTM, CDR2 ANQGSEA. The CDR3 loop is CSVIPEPASNEQFF. The CDR3 DNA is TGCAGCGTCATACCAGAGCCCGCGAGCAATGAGCAGTTCTTC.

The gene calls are TRBV6-1 and TRBJ2-2; possibly TRBD1 for D (5 bases). Trimming cost V 7 bases and J 1 base, with 13 bases left between them. CDR3 length: 15 amino acids. Germline CDR1 is MNHNS and CDR2 is SASEGT. The chain's CDR3 is CASKYRRLNTGELFF. In DNA, the CDR3 is TGTGCCAGCAAATACAGGAGACTGAACACCGGGGAGCTGTTTTTT.

The chain couples TRBV2 to TRBJ2-2; TRBD1 aligns across 9 bases. From germline, CDR1 is SNHLY and CDR2 FYNNEI. The CDR3 spans 15 residues. V lost 6 bases, J lost 5 bases, and 7 bases stayed unmatched. The CDR3 loop reads CASREQGARTGELFF. Written as DNA, the CDR3 is TGTGCCAGCAGGGAACAGGGGGCTCGTACCGGGGAGCTGTTTTTT. Combining the CDR3 with reference TRBV2 and TRBJ2-2 gives the whole variable domain EPEVTQTPSHQVTQMGQEVILRCVPISNHLYFYWYRQILGQKVEFLVSFYNNEISEKSEIFDDQFSVERPDGSNFTLKIRSTKLEDSAMYFCASREQGARTGELFFGEGSRLTVL.

This chain connects TRBV5-1 to TRBJ2-1, with D perhaps matching TRBD1 (6 bases). The CDR3 covers 18 residues. Per germline, CDR1 SGHRS and CDR2 YFSETQ. V was cut by 2 bases and J by 5 bases, with 23 bases left in between. DNA for the CDR3: TGCGCCAGCAGCTTCCCGGGGCAGGGGCCCCCGCTCCACAATGAGCAGTTCTTC. Its translation is CASSFPGQGPPLHNEQFF.

The rearrangement links TRBV5-1 to TRBJ1-6, with 7 bases fitting TRBD1. With 2 bases clipped from V and 5 bases from J, the junction kept 7 bases outside the gene matches. CDR1 and CDR2 from the germline V gene are SGHRS and YFSETQ. The CDR3 has 16 amino acids. CDR3 nucleotide sequence: TGCGCCAGCAGCTTCACAATTCAGGGGGATAATTCACCCCTCCACTTT. This encodes CASSFTIQGDNSPLHF.

This clonotype was recorded at least ten times. The chain couples TRBV12-3 or TRBV12-4 to TRBJ2-7, with 7 bases lining up with TRBD1. The ends lost 6 bases at V and 3 bases at J; junction bases unmatched: 8. There are 14 residues in the CDR3. The CDR3 nucleotides read TGTGCCAGCAGAAAACGGGACAGTGACTACGAGCAGTACTTC. This encodes CASRKRDSDYEQYF.

This clonotype has only a few counts. The genes are TRBV5-6 and TRBJ2-5; D gene ambiguous. The V gene's germline CDR1 is SGHDT and CDR2 YYEEEE. V lost 4 bases, J lost 3 bases, and 19 bases lay in between. CDR3 size: 16 residues. This CDR3 reads CASSRRFGLGEETQYF. CDR3 DNA sequence: TGTGCCAGCAGCCGTCGTTTCGGCCTAGGAGAAGAGACCCAGTACTTC.

This clonotype showed up just a few times. The chain couples TRBV7-9 to TRBJ2-7, with 7 bases fitting TRBD1. V was pared by 6 bases and J by 7 bases, with 9 bases of the junction left unmatched. The CDR3 totals 13 residues. From germline, CDR1 is SEHNR and CDR2 FQNEAQ (reference sequence). The CDR3: CASSLTTGPEQYF. The CDR3 nucleotides are TGTGCCAGCAGTCTTACGACAGGGCCAGAGCAGTACTTC.